A single sample is the source of the 18 T cell receptor beta chains below, sequenced in a study of blood T cell repertoires in COVID-19. The repertoire was sequenced with immunoSEQ multiplex PCR; TCRdb's copy has only in-frame clones and lacks some. This table has about 110,000 clones, more than 75% appearing once. Input material: peripheral blood. Source of these receptors: a man between 35 and 55 years old with acute or convalescent COVID-19.

The chain couples TRBV23-1 to TRBJ1-6; D remains ambiguous. TRBV23-1 is an open reading frame whose function is uncertain. Trimming stripped 2 bases from V and 7 bases from J, with 27 bases between. There are 20 residues in the CDR3. CDR3 residues: CASSQATRKPGKRWNSPLHF. DNA for the CDR3: TGCGCCAGCAGTCAAGCCACCCGTAAGCCGGGGAAAAGGTGGAATTCACCCCTCCACTTT.

The chain is built from TRBV4-1 and TRBJ1-2, with 8 bases identical to TRBD1. The CDR3 extends over 15 amino acids. Trimming took 0 bases from V and 4 from J; bases not matched to a gene: 4. Germline CDR1 reads MGHRA; CDR2 reads YSYEKL. In DNA, the CDR3 is TGCGCCAGCAGCCAAGACCCAGGGGGCTCCTATGGCTACACCTTC. Translation gives CASSQDPGGSYGYTF.

The CDR3 is CASSEGDIQYF. The CDR3 DNA sequence: TGTGCCAGCAGTGAGGGGGACATTCAGTACTTC. The chain has TRBV7-9 and TRBJ2-4; TRBD1 might be the D (6 bases). CDR3 length equals 11 residues. The germline CDR1 and CDR2 sequences are SEHNR and FQNEAQ (reference sequence). V lost 6 bases and J 8 bases, leaving 8 bases between the germline ends.

V usage is TRBV24-1 and J usage is TRBJ2-3, with 8 bases that match TRBD2. The ends lost 4 bases at V and 5 bases at J; junction bases unmatched: 10. Germline V gives CDR1 KGHDR, CDR2 SFDVKD. CDR3 length: 16 residues. The CDR3 DNA reads as TGTGCCACCAGTGACCACCCAGGGCGGGGGGAAGATACGCAGTATTTT. As protein: CATSDHPGRGEDTQYF.

This chain links TRBV3-1 (or the pseudogene TRBV3-2) with TRBJ1-5, with D uncertain. Germline assignment: CDR1 LGHDT and CDR2 YNNKEL (reference sequence). The CDR3 sequence is 14 residues long. Trimming removed 6 bases at V and 1 base at J, with 10 bases between. The chain's CDR3 is CASSKTSSNQPQHF. CDR3 bases: TGTGCCAGCAGTAAGACAAGCAGCAATCAGCCCCAGCATTTT.

This clone was observed once. The chain uses TRBV7-2 and TRBJ2-7, with D perhaps TRBD2 (7 bases). Looked up from germline, CDR1 is SGHTA and CDR2 is FQGNSA. V shed 5 bases and J shed 6 bases, with 17 bases lying between them. This CDR3 has 14 residues. The CDR3 sequence is CASSLDGGRVEQYF. In DNA form, the CDR3 reads TGTGCCAGCAGCCTAGACGGGGGGCGGGTCGAGCAGTACTTC.

This chain uses TRBV11-2 with TRBJ2-5; TRBD1 agrees at 11 bases. CDR3 length: 14 amino acids. Germline V gene lookup returns CDR1 SGHAT and CDR2 FQNNGV. J lost 5 bases, V lost 7 bases, and 6 bases had no gene match. CDR3: CASIGQGAVETQYF. CDR3 DNA: TGTGCCAGCATCGGACAGGGGGCTGTTGAGACCCAGTACTTC.

This chain links TRBV7-6 with TRBJ1-1; 9 nucleotides agree with TRBD1. V shed 4 bases, J shed 1 base, and the junction held 4 bases outside the gene matches. Per germline, CDR1 SGHVS and CDR2 FNYEAQ. CDR3 size: 15 residues. The CDR3 nucleotides read TGTGCCAGCAGCTCCCCGGGACAGGGGAACACTGAAGCTTTCTTT. Its translation: CASSSPGQGNTEAFF.

The chain joins TRBV24-1 to TRBJ2-3; 9 bases are shared with TRBD2. CDR1 and CDR2 (germline): KGHDR, SFDVKD. After removal of 5 bases from V and 5 bases from J, the junction contained 13 bases not matched to a gene. The CDR3 length is 17 residues. CDR3 residues: CATSALAGGPEIDTQYF. DNA for the CDR3: TGTGCCACCAGTGCGTTGGCGGGGGGGCCTGAGATAGATACGCAGTATTTT.

The V gene is TRBV5-1, the J gene TRBJ2-3; 8 nucleotides align to TRBD2. Germline trimming cut 4 bases from V and 1 base from J; bases unmatched to any gene: 8. The V gene's germline CDR1 is SGHRS and CDR2 YFSETQ. The CDR3 sequence is 16 residues long. The CDR3, as DNA: TGCGCCAGCAGCGCCCGGGAGGGACCAGGCACAGATACGCAGTATTTT. It yields the protein CASSAREGPGTDTQYF. Full variable domain (rest looked up from reference TRBV5-1 and TRBJ2-3): KAGVTQTPRYLIKTRGQQVTLSCSPISGHRSVSWYQQTPGQGLQFLFEYFSETQRNKGNFPGRFSGRQFSNSRSEMNVSTLELGDSALYLCASSAREGPGTDTQYFGPGTRLTVL.

The chain couples TRBV9 to TRBJ2-5; the match to TRBD1 covers 7 bases. Germline loops: CDR1 SGDLS, CDR2 YYNGEE. V shed 3 bases and J 5 bases; nucleotides not matched to a gene: 7. This CDR3 contains 14 residues. The CDR3 is CASSATGPGETQYF. The CDR3 nucleotides read TGTGCCAGCAGCGCGACAGGGCCGGGGGAGACCCAGTACTTC.

The chain uses TRBV4-3 and TRBJ1-2, with 8 bases identical to TRBD1. The CDR3 totals 16 residues. Germline V gene lookup returns CDR1 LGHNA and CDR2 YSLEER. Germline trimming cut 1 base from V and 8 bases from J; bases unmatched to any gene: 12. CDR3 coding DNA: TGCGCCAGCAGCCAAGGGTCGAGGACAGGGTCATGGGGCTACACCTTC. Its translation: CASSQGSRTGSWGYTF.

This rearrangement joins TRBV12-5 to TRBJ1-6; possibly TRBD1 for D (5 bases). The germline V and J ends were trimmed by 4 bases and 4 bases, with 11 bases remaining between them. The CDR3 totals 15 residues. Per germline, CDR1 LGHNT and CDR2 FRNRAP. CDR3 region: CASGSGGGYNSPLHF. DNA of the CDR3: TGTGCTAGTGGTTCGGGGGGGGGATATAATTCACCCCTCCACTTT.

The chain uses TRBV24-1 and TRBJ2-6, with TRBD1 identical over 9 bases. Germline CDR1 KGHDR, CDR2 SFDVKD. This CDR3 spans 20 amino acids. V was clipped by 4 bases and J by 6 bases; unmatched bases: 18. The CDR3 spells CATSDGGIGTGPYEANVLTF. In nucleotides, the CDR3 is TGTGCCACCAGTGACGGGGGGATAGGGACAGGGCCCTATGAGGCCAACGTCCTGACTTTC.

This clone was recorded only once. The J gene is TRBJ1-5, the V gene TRBV6-2 or TRBV6-3; no reliable D call. V was cut by 7 bases and J by 3 bases, with 16 bases left in between. The CDR3 sequence is 15 residues long. CDR1 and CDR2 from the germline V gene are MNHEY and SVGEGT. CDR3 amino acids: CASTPLGRYNQPQHF. The CDR3 nucleotides read TGTGCCAGCACCCCCCTGGGCAGGTACAATCAGCCCCAGCATTTT.

The chain recombines TRBV5-8 with TRBJ1-6, with D perhaps TRBD1 (6 bases). With 2 bases removed from V and 0 bases from J, the gap between germline ends came to 15 bases. Looked up from germline, CDR1 is SGHTS and CDR2 is YDEGEE. The length of the CDR3 is 18 residues. The CDR3 DNA follows: TGTGCCAGCAGCTTCGGGGGGCCGAGAATCTCCTATAATTCACCCCTCCACTTT. Its translation: CASSFGGPRISYNSPLHF.

The chain carries TRBV7-9 and TRBJ2-5; a weak D match, TRBD2 (6 bases). This CDR3 has 16 residues. Trimming pared 3 bases from V and 3 bases from J, leaving 17 bases between. Germline-derived CDR1 and CDR2 are SEHNR and FQNEAQ (reference sequence). DNA for the CDR3: TGTGCCAGCAGCTTGCGTCGGGGACTCACAAAAGAGACCCAGTACTTC. Its translation is CASSLRRGLTKETQYF.

The chain uses TRBV28 and TRBJ1-3; tentatively, D is TRBD1 (6 bases). Deletions cut 3 bases from V and 2 bases from J, with 11 bases between. Germline values: CDR1 MDHEN, CDR2 SYDVKM. The CDR3 runs to 15 residues. The CDR3 loop is CASSFDGQTGNTIYF. The CDR3 nucleotides read TGTGCCAGCAGTTTCGATGGACAGACTGGAAACACCATATATTTT.